The 21 T cell receptor beta chains listed next were all sequenced from one sample in a study of shared clonotypes between healthy human individuals. Generated by immunoSEQ multiplex PCR, the TCRdb table keeps only in-frame clones and is missing some. The sample contains roughly 2,500,000 clones, approximately 94% of which appear only once. Sequenced material: naive CD4+ T cells from PBMCs. Subset noted: CD45RA+ positively selected. The receptors derive from a man aged 18-30 years in good health. Some clones in this sample may be carry-over from other donors' samples.

The V call is TRBV9, the J call TRBJ2-4; 14 nucleotides match TRBD2. Germline lookup yields CDR1 SGDLS and CDR2 YYNGEE. The CDR3 has 19 residues. V trimming: 4 bases; J trimming: 1 base; junction bases outside the gene matches: 10. The CDR3 nucleotides are TGTGCCAGCAGCCCGGGACTAGCGGGAGTAGGTGCGGCCAAAAACATTCAGTACTTC. This sequence encodes CASSPGLAGVGAAKNIQYF.

The J gene is TRBJ2-2, the V gene TRBV27; 11 bases map to TRBD2. Looked up from germline, CDR1 is MNHEY and CDR2 is SMNVEV (reference sequence). The CDR3 is 17 amino acids. J gave up 3 bases and V 8 bases, and 11 bases lay outside the gene matches. CDR3 protein: CASLPSGRIRDTGELFF. CDR3 bases: TGTGCCAGCCTCCCTAGCGGGAGGATCAGGGACACCGGGGAGCTGTTTTTT.

The rearrangement links TRBV11-2 to TRBJ2-1; a weak D match, TRBD2 (6 bases). The CDR3 has 15 residues. The germline gives CDR1 SGHAT, CDR2 FQNNGV. The germline V and J ends were trimmed by 3 bases and 6 bases, with 15 bases remaining between them. In DNA form, the CDR3 reads TGTGCCAGCAGCTTGGGGAGGCGCACACGCAATGAGCAGTTCTTC. This gives the protein CASSLGRRTRNEQFF.

This clone has just one count. The V gene is TRBV4-3, the J gene TRBJ2-1; TRBD2 is a possible D gene (6 bases). This CDR3 is built from 16 residues. Trimming took off 0 bases at V and 4 bases at J, with 13 bases between the two ends. The germline V gene encodes CDR1 LGHNA and CDR2 YSLEER. The CDR3 sequence: CASSQDHAGRYNEQFF. CDR3 nucleotides: TGCGCCAGCAGCCAAGATCACGCGGGACGGTACAATGAGCAGTTCTTC.

The V gene is TRBV5-1, the J gene TRBJ2-1; weak D call: TRBD2 (5 bases). Germline loops: CDR1 SGHRS, CDR2 YFSETQ. V gave up 1 base and J gave up 6 bases, with 14 bases separating them. The CDR3 loop spans 15 amino acids. CDR3 protein: CASSLSHAGGNEQFF. In nucleotides, the CDR3 is TGCGCCAGCAGCTTGAGCCATGCTGGAGGCAATGAGCAGTTCTTC.

The chain recombines TRBV6-1 with TRBJ1-2, with unresolved D. The V end lost 0 bases, the J end lost 8 bases, and 13 bases lay between the germline ends. From germline, CDR1 is MNHNS and CDR2 SASEGT. This CDR3 comprises 14 residues. The CDR3 nucleotides read TGTGCCAGCAGTGAAGCGTGGCGCAGTTTCGGCTACACCTTC. As protein: CASSEAWRSFGYTF.

V usage is TRBV7-8 and J usage is TRBJ2-3; D could derive from TRBD1 or TRBD2 (5 bases each). The V and J ends lost 0 bases and 0 bases respectively, with 16 bases between them. From germline, CDR1 is SGHVS and CDR2 FQNEAQ. This CDR3 comprises 18 residues. CDR3 sequence (DNA): TGTGCCAGCAGCTTAGCCCGCCCGGGGCACACTAGCACAGATACGCAGTATTTT. Translation: CASSLARPGHTSTDTQYF.

The chain links TRBV5-6 to TRBJ1-2; 7 bases map to TRBD1. Germline V gene lookup returns CDR1 SGHDT and CDR2 YYEEEE. The length of the CDR3 is 18 residues. V gave up 4 bases and J gave up 0 bases; unmatched junction bases: 15. In DNA form, the CDR3 reads TGTGCCAGCAGCCTACCGACAGGGTTGTCCTTCACTAACTATGGCTACACCTTC. Its translation is CASSLPTGLSFTNYGYTF.

J is TRBJ2-3 and V is TRBV4-1; D unresolved. This CDR3 region has 14 residues. V was clipped by 3 bases and J by 3 bases, with 10 bases between them. Per the germline V gene, CDR1 is MGHRA and CDR2 is YSYEKL. The chain's CDR3 is CASSQPGRTDTQYF. The CDR3 DNA reads TGCGCCAGCAGCCAGCCGGGTAGGACAGATACGCAGTATTTT.

To note about this clone: The identical CDR3 is also encoded by other nucleotide sequences in the sample. The V gene is TRBV7-3, the J gene TRBJ2-1, with D possibly matching TRBD2 (6 bases). Germline-derived CDR1 and CDR2 are SGHTA and FQGTGA. The ends were cut back, 5 bases at V and 2 bases at J, with 13 bases in the middle. The CDR3 is made up of 15 amino acids. The DNA of the CDR3 is TGTGCCAGCAGCCTCCTTGGGGGGACCTACAATGAGCAGTTCTTC. Protein: CASSLLGGTYNEQFF.

This clone was found once. V is TRBV7-9 and J is TRBJ2-5; 11 bases are a match to TRBD2. V dropped 5 bases and J dropped 8; count of bases not matched to a gene: 10. CDR1 SEHNR and CDR2 FQNEAQ come from the germline V gene (reference sequence). The CDR3 contains 15 residues. The CDR3 region has the DNA TGTGCCAGCAGCCATTGGACACTAGCGGGAGACACCCAGTACTTC. It is translated as CASSHWTLAGDTQYF.

The chain combines TRBV5-4 with TRBJ2-2; D is possibly TRBD1 (7 bases). CDR1 is SGHNT and CDR2 is YYREEE in the germline V gene (reference sequence). Trimming left V 4 bases short and J 3 bases short, with 16 bases between. The CDR3 loop spans 16 amino acids. The CDR3 sequence is CASSREGRGDTGELFF. DNA of the CDR3: TGTGCCAGCAGCAGAGAGGGCAGGGGGGACACCGGGGAGCTGTTTTTT.

The rearrangement joins TRBV19 to TRBJ1-1; TRBD1 matches at 9 bases. Germline V CDR1 and CDR2: LNHDA, SQIVND (reference sequence). This CDR3 has 17 residues. The V segment lost 8 bases and the J segment 0 bases; nucleotides outside the gene matches: 13. The CDR3 DNA reads as TGTGCCAGTTCTATGGAACCGGGACAGGGTATGAACACTGAAGCTTTCTTT. Translation gives CASSMEPGQGMNTEAFF.

The J gene is TRBJ2-1, the V gene TRBV28, with TRBD2 identical over 14 bases. V was pared by 5 bases and J by 15 bases, with 18 bases of the junction left unmatched. CDR1 is MDHEN and CDR2 is SYDVKM in the germline V gene. The CDR3 contains 17 residues. The CDR3 is CASSPPTGTSGSDWWFF. In DNA, the CDR3 is TGTGCCAGCAGTCCTCCCACCGGGACTAGCGGGAGTGATTGGTGGTTCTTC.

The chain has TRBV29-1 and TRBJ2-7, with D tentatively TRBD1 (5 bases). In germline, CDR1 is SQVTM, CDR2 ANQGSEA. The CDR3 sequence is 11 residues long. V gave up 5 bases and J gave up 5 bases, with 10 bases separating them. CDR3 region: CSVKGADEQYF. For the CDR3, the DNA is TGCAGCGTTAAAGGGGCGGACGAGCAGTACTTC.

V usage is TRBV27 and J usage is TRBJ2-2; 7 bases match TRBD1. Germline CDR1 reads MNHEY; CDR2 reads SMNVEV (reference sequence). The J segment lost 8 bases and the V segment lost 4 bases, leaving 16 bases of the junction unmatched. CDR3 length: 17 residues. This CDR3 reads CASSSPRGPLMGGELFF. The CDR3 DNA follows: TGTGCCAGCAGTTCTCCAAGGGGGCCCTTAATGGGTGGGGAGCTGTTTTTT.

The chain employs TRBV6-5 and TRBJ2-7; maybe TRBD2 (6 bases). Trimming pared 4 bases from V and 2 bases from J, leaving 15 bases between. Germline CDR1 and CDR2: MNHEY and SVGAGI. This CDR3 has 15 amino acids. Here the CDR3 DNA reads TGTGCCAGCAGTTCGGAGGGATGGGGACCCTACGAGCAGTACTTC. Protein sequence: CASSSEGWGPYEQYF.

Details on this clone: The sample has other DNA sequences that encode this CDR3 too. The chain recombines TRBV7-3 with TRBJ1-3; perhaps TRBD1 as D (5 bases). There are 14 residues in the CDR3. The germline CDR1 and CDR2 sequences are SGHTA and FQGTGA. V dropped 2 bases and J dropped 2 bases, with 7 bases sitting between them. This chain's CDR3 is CASSLGGPGNTIYF. CDR3 DNA: TGTGCCAGCAGCTTAGGGGGTCCTGGAAACACCATATATTTT.

The chain employs TRBV7-9 and TRBJ2-1; 9 bases agree with TRBD2. The CDR3 has 16 residues. J gave up 6 bases and V 2 bases, and 8 bases lay outside the gene matches. Per the germline V gene, CDR1 is SEHNR and CDR2 is FQNEAQ (reference sequence). Written as DNA, the CDR3 is TGTGCCAGCAGCTTAAATCGCGGGAGGGCCAGCAATGAGCAGTTCTTC. Encoded protein: CASSLNRGRASNEQFF.

The chain recombines TRBV2 with TRBJ1-5; no firm D call. V was clipped by 4 bases and J by 0 bases, with 10 bases between them. The CDR3 extends over 15 amino acids. The germline V gene has CDR1 SNHLY and CDR2 FYNNEI. DNA for the CDR3: TGTGCCAGCAGTGGTACACGCTATAGCAATCAGCCCCAGCATTTT. It specifies CASSGTRYSNQPQHF.

The chain is built from TRBV5-1 and TRBJ1-5; possibly TRBD1 for D (5 bases). CDR3 length: 18 amino acids. Between the trimmed V and J ends, which lost 4 bases and 0 bases, there was a span of 20 bases. Looked up from germline, CDR1 is SGHRS and CDR2 is YFSETQ. DNA of the CDR3: TGCGCCAGCAGCCCGGGTCTCCAGGGCGCTGATAGCAATCAGCCCCAGCATTTT. The encoded protein is CASSPGLQGADSNQPQHF. Full variable domain (rest looked up from reference TRBV5-1 and TRBJ1-5): KAGVTQTPRYLIKTRGQQVTLSCSPISGHRSVSWYQQTPGQGLQFLFEYFSETQRNKGNFPGRFSGRQFSNSRSEMNVSTLELGDSALYLCASSPGLQGADSNQPQHFGDGTRLSIL.